This entry lists 16 T cell receptor beta chains sequenced from one sample in a study of T cells in localized non-small cell lung cancer. Assay used: immunoSEQ multiplex PCR; TCRdb lists only in-frame clones, some missing. Here the sample spans about 47,000 clones, around 87% being singletons. Here the sequenced sample was PBMCs, taken before any cancer treatment. The receptors originated from a man aged 40 to 70 with stage II lung adenocarcinoma.

This rearrangement joins TRBV12-5 to TRBJ2-2, with no clear D. Germline V CDR1 and CDR2: LGHNT, FRNRAP. Between the trimmed V and J ends, which lost 2 bases and 0 bases, there was a span of 16 bases. The CDR3 has 18 residues. Here the CDR3 reads CASGLSLDGQANTGELFF. CDR3 sequence (DNA): TGTGCTAGTGGTTTGAGTCTAGACGGGCAGGCGAACACCGGGGAGCTGTTTTTT. Filled out from reference TRBV12-5 and TRBJ2-2, the complete variable domain reads DARVTQTPRHKVTEMGQEVTMRCQPILGHNTVFWYRQTMMQGLELLAYFRNRAPLDDSGMPKDRFSAEMPDATLATLKIQPSEPRDSAVYFCASGLSLDGQANTGELFFGEGSRLTVL.

This clone was detected only a few times. The chain joins TRBV9 to TRBJ1-2; D gene ambiguous. Trimming left V 0 bases short and J 5 bases short, with 8 bases between. Germline-derived CDR1 and CDR2 are SGDLS and YYNGEE. CDR3 length equals 13 residues. CDR3 loop: CASSVGPGYGYTF. In DNA form, the CDR3 reads TGTGCCAGCAGCGTAGGGCCTGGTTATGGCTACACCTTC. The entire variable domain, with the rest obtained from reference TRBV9 and TRBJ1-2, is as follows: DSGVTQTPKHLITATGQRVTLRCSPRSGDLSVYWYQQSLDQGLQFLIQYYNGEERAKGNILERFSAQQFPDLHSELNLSSLELGDSALYFCASSVGPGYGYTFGSGTRLTVV.

This chain uses TRBV7-9 with TRBJ1-5, with D uncertain. This CDR3 has 13 residues. The germline V and J ends were trimmed by 3 bases and 4 bases, with 7 bases remaining between them. Germline V gene data show CDR1 as SEHNR and CDR2 as FQNEAQ (reference sequence). The CDR3 region is CASSLSGNQPQHF. The CDR3 nucleotides read TGTGCCAGCAGCTTGAGCGGGAATCAGCCCCAGCATTTT.

The V call is TRBV7-6, the J call TRBJ2-2; D unresolved. The germline V and J ends were trimmed by 0 bases and 4 bases, with 12 bases remaining between them. Germline V CDR1 and CDR2: SGHVS, FNYEAQ. The CDR3 consists of 16 residues. CDR3 protein: CASSLAPGRFTGELFF. The CDR3, as DNA: TGTGCCAGCAGCTTAGCGCCAGGAAGGTTCACCGGGGAGCTGTTTTTT.

This chain uses TRBV6-1 with TRBJ2-7; D is ambiguous. This CDR3 has 15 residues. V lost 4 bases, J lost 1 base, and 14 bases lay in between. Germline CDR1 reads MNHNS; CDR2 reads SASEGT. CDR3 nucleotide sequence: TGTGCCAGCAGTGTTCCCTCCTATCGGTCCTACGAGCAGTACGTC. Its translation is CASSVPSYRSYEQYV.

V is TRBV7-9 and J is TRBJ2-1; 8 nucleotides line up with TRBD2. CDR1 is SEHNR, CDR2 FQNEAQ, per germline (reference sequence). CDR3 length: 17 amino acids. Trimming took 5 bases from V and 0 from J; bases not matched to a gene: 9. The CDR3 reads CASSVTSGGASYNEQFF. CDR3 nucleotide sequence: TGTGCCAGCAGCGTTACTTCCGGGGGGGCCTCCTACAATGAGCAGTTCTTC.

V and J are TRBV29-1 and TRBJ1-1; TRBD1 aligns across 10 bases. V was clipped by 6 bases and J by 1 base; unmatched bases: 5. The CDR3 covers 14 residues. Germline-derived CDR1 and CDR2 are SQVTM and ANQGSEA. The chain's CDR3 is CSVVDRGSNTEAFF. CDR3 sequence (DNA): TGCAGCGTAGTGGACAGGGGGTCGAACACTGAAGCTTTCTTT.

V is TRBV6-1 and J is TRBJ2-1, with 10 bases matching TRBD2. The V and J ends lost 4 bases and 6 bases, in that order; junction bases with no gene match: 3. The CDR3 consists of 14 residues. Germline CDR1 and CDR2: MNHNS and SASEGT. CDR3 in DNA: TGTGCCAGCAGTGTAACTAGCGGGGCCAATGAGCAGTTCTTC. Its translation: CASSVTSGANEQFF.

The chain links TRBV30 to TRBJ1-1; D possibly corresponds to TRBD1 (6 bases). CDR1 and CDR2 from the germline V gene are GTSNPN and SVGIG (reference sequence). The CDR3 sequence is 14 residues long. V shed 4 bases and J shed 0 bases, with 12 bases lying between them. In DNA, the CDR3 is TGTGCCTGGATAAAGGACAGCATGAACACTGAAGCTTTCTTT. It encodes CAWIKDSMNTEAFF.

The chain has TRBV2 and TRBJ2-2; D might be TRBD1 (6 bases). The CDR3 consists of 15 residues. In germline, CDR1 is SNHLY, CDR2 FYNNEI. The V end lost 4 bases, the J end lost 0 bases, and 9 bases lay between the germline ends. The CDR3 sequence is CASSVQGTNTGELFF. CDR3 coding DNA: TGTGCCAGCAGTGTTCAGGGGACGAACACCGGGGAGCTGTTTTTT.

The rearrangement joins TRBV15 to TRBJ2-6; D not certain. Germline CDR1 LNHNV, CDR2 YYDKDF (reference sequence). The CDR3 has 14 amino acids. V was trimmed by 9 bases and J by 2 bases, leaving 11 bases between them. The CDR3 here is CATPVFTGANVLTF. CDR3 sequence (DNA): TGTGCCACTCCAGTGTTCACTGGGGCCAACGTCCTGACTTTC.

V usage is TRBV4-1 and J usage is TRBJ1-1; D is undetermined. V was cut by 4 bases and J by 5 bases, with 14 bases left in between. CDR1 is MGHRA and CDR2 is YSYEKL in the germline V gene. The CDR3 has 14 amino acids. The DNA for the CDR3 is TGCGCCAGCAGCCTAGACGTAGCTTGGACTGAAGCTTTCTTT. Its translation: CASSLDVAWTEAFF.

The V gene is TRBV7-3, the J gene TRBJ1-2; no firm D call. V lost 3 bases and J 5 bases, leaving 7 bases between the germline ends. Germline CDR1 reads SGHTA; CDR2 reads FQGTGA. This CDR3 spans 12 amino acids. The CDR3 sequence is CASSLDGYGYTF. The CDR3 coding sequence is TGTGCCAGCAGCTTGGACGGTTATGGCTACACCTTC.

This chain uses TRBV27 with TRBJ2-5; D is uncertain. CDR1 and CDR2 (germline): MNHEY, SMNVEV (reference sequence). The CDR3 has 13 residues. Trimming shortened V by 3 bases and J by 7 bases, and 12 bases separated the two germline ends. The CDR3 protein is CASSLGVLGTQYF. CDR3 DNA: TGTGCCAGCAGTTTGGGCGTATTAGGGACCCAGTACTTC.

The chain uses TRBV6-1 and TRBJ1-6; 9 bases are a match to TRBD1. The germline gives CDR1 MNHNS, CDR2 SASEGT. The CDR3 consists of 15 residues. V was clipped by 6 bases and J by 6 bases; unmatched bases: 6. The CDR3, as DNA: TGTGCCAGCAGCGAACTACAGGGGGCTAATTCACCCCTCCACTTT. The encoded protein is CASSELQGANSPLHF.

This clone showed up just once. The V call is TRBV5-4, the J call TRBJ2-1, with TRBD1 matching over 8 bases. J gave up 2 bases and V 0 bases, and 1 base lay outside the gene matches. The CDR3 consists of 15 residues. Germline V gives CDR1 SGHNT, CDR2 YYREEE (reference sequence). The CDR3 DNA reads TGTGCCAGCAGCTTGGACAGGGGGGCCTACAATGAGCAGTTCTTC. It specifies CASSLDRGAYNEQFF. The variable domain in full, with the rest retrieved from reference TRBV5-4 and TRBJ2-1, is ETGVTQSPTHLIKTRGQQVTLRCSSQSGHNTVSWYQQALGQGPQFIFQYYREEENGRGNFPPRFSGLQFPNYSSELNVNALELDDSALYLCASSLDRGAYNEQFFGPGTRLTVL.